Listed below are T cell receptor beta chains from one sample, sequenced in a study of neoadjuvant nivolumab and ipilimumab in lung cancer. Produced via immunoSEQ multiplex PCR; TCRdb's table is partial and in-frame only. The data hold some 26,000 clones, with 82% observed a single time. Sequencing used tumor tissue, obtained after neoadjuvant nivolumab, alone or with ipilimumab, at or shortly before surgery. Receptors originate from an adult with non-small cell lung cancer. CDR3s include the opening cysteine and the closing phenylalanine or tryptophan. The D gene is left open where the match is weak. A clone size is listed for some rows: how often the clone was seen (once, few, many), or a class if it is expanded.

v_call	j_call	d_call	clone_size	cdr3_nt	cdr3_aa
TRBV7-9	TRBJ2-2	NA	NA	TGTGCCAGCAGCTCACAGGGATCCGGGGAGCTGTTTTTT	CASSSQGSGELFF
TRBV5-4	TRBJ2-1	NA	NA	TGTGCCAGCAGCTTGGACAGTCATGAGCAGTTCTTC	CASSLDSHEQFF
TRBV7-2	TRBJ2-1	NA	once	TGTGCCAGCAGCTCCAACCATGGGCAGCGCAGCGAGCAGTTCTTC	CASSSNHGQRSEQFF
TRBV7-9	TRBJ2-3	NA	NA	TGTGCCAGCAGCCTCCGGGACACGAGCACAGATACGCAGTATTTT	CASSLRDTSTDTQYF
TRBV2	TRBJ2-2	NA	NA	TGTGCCAGCAGTTACACTAGATCCGGGGAGCTGTTTTTT	CASSYTRSGELFF
TRBV19	TRBJ1-1	NA	NA	TGTGCCAGTAATGCAGATATGAACACTGAAGCTTTCTTT	CASNADMNTEAFF
TRBV6-1	TRBJ2-5	TRBD1	NA	TGTGCCAGCACCAAGGGACAGGGGGCCGAGACCCAGTACTTC	CASTKGQGAETQYF
TRBV6-5	TRBJ1-2	NA	NA	TGTGCCAGCAGTTACACCCTCAGAGGGGAAACTGGCTACACCTTC	CASSYTLRGETGYTF
TRBV29-1	TRBJ2-7	NA	NA	TGCAGCGCCACGGGACACGGGTACCACGAGCAGTACTTC	CSATGHGYHEQYF
TRBV29-1	TRBJ1-2	NA	NA	TGCAGCGCTGGGACGGTCTATGGCTACACCTTC	CSAGTVYGYTF
TRBV7-9	TRBJ2-5	NA	NA	TGTGCCAGCAGCCCCCGAAGGGAGGAAGAGACCCAGTACTTC	CASSPRREEETQYF
TRBV6-5	TRBJ1-2	NA	NA	TGTGCCAGCAGTTACGCGGTAGGAGGGGGTCCCTATGGCTACACCTTC	CASSYAVGGGPYGYTF
TRBV12-2	TRBJ2-7	NA	NA	TGTGCAAGTCGCCCTAAGCAGAGCTCCTACGAGCAGTACTTC	CASRPKQSSYEQYF
TRBV7-9	TRBJ1-2	NA	NA	TGTGCCAGCAGCCCCCTGGTAAGGGTCCCTGGGTATGGCTACACCTTC	CASSPLVRVPGYGYTF
TRBV5-1	TRBJ1-2	NA	NA	TGCGCCAGCAGCTTGGCGGGTCTGCAGGAGCGAACTGGCTACACCTTC	CASSLAGLQERTGYTF
TRBV10-1	TRBJ1-1	TRBD1	NA	TGCGCCAGCAGTGGGACAGGGCGGGGTGAAGCTTTCTTT	CASSGTGRGEAFF
TRBV18	TRBJ2-5	NA	NA	TGTGCCAGCTCAAGCCAAGAGACCCAGTACTTC	CASSSQETQYF
TRBV7-2	TRBJ2-5	NA	NA	TGTGCCAGCAGCTTAAGGGGGGAGACCCAGTACTTC	CASSLRGETQYF
TRBV29-1	TRBJ2-7	TRBD2	NA	TGCAGCGTTGTGCCCGGGAGGGGAACCAAGCGAGGATACGAGCAGTACTTC	CSVVPGRGTKRGYEQYF
TRBV5-4	TRBJ2-7	NA	once	TGTGCCAGCAGCGGGAAGGATGGAAGCTACGAGCAGTACTTC	CASSGKDGSYEQYF
TRBV5-6	TRBJ2-5	NA	few	TGTGCCAGCAGCTTATTACAGAGGAGGGAGACCCAGTACTTC	CASSLLQRRETQYF
TRBV7-6	TRBJ2-5	TRBD1	few	TGTGCCAGCAGCTTTTCCTGGACAGGGGGCGAAGAGACCCAGTACTTC	CASSFSWTGGEETQYF
TRBV5-1	TRBJ1-4	NA	NA	TGCGCCAGCAGCAGGATGGGAGAAAAACTGTTTTTT	CASSRMGEKLFF
TRBV19	TRBJ2-1	NA	NA	TGTGCCAGTAGGTATAGGGGAAAAGATGAGCAGTTCTTC	CASRYRGKDEQFF
TRBV5-1	TRBJ2-7	NA	NA	TGCGCCAGCTCCCTATCGCGCTACGAGCAGTACTTC	CASSLSRYEQYF
TRBV30	TRBJ1-5	NA	NA	TGTGCCTGGAGTGTACGCGGGACAAAGGAGCAGCCCCAGCATTTT	CAWSVRGTKEQPQHF
TRBV29-1	TRBJ2-3	TRBD2	NA	TGCAGCGGTTGCCCGGGACTAGCGGGAGATACGCAGTATTTT	CSGCPGLAGDTQYF
TRBV5-1	TRBJ1-1	TRBD1	NA	TGCGCCAGCAGGCCGACAGGGGCGAACACTGAAGCTTTCTTT	CASRPTGANTEAFF
TRBV29-1	TRBJ1-3	NA	once	TGCAGCGTTATGTTGGGAGATGCTGGAAACACCATATATTTT	CSVMLGDAGNTIYF
TRBV18	TRBJ2-5	TRBD2	NA	TGTGCCAGCTCATCTCTTAGCGGGACGGGGGAGACCCAGTACTTC	CASSSLSGTGETQYF
TRBV2	TRBJ1-1	TRBD1	NA	TGTGCCAGCAGAAGACAGGGATACTTGAACACTGAAGCTTTCTTT	CASRRQGYLNTEAFF
TRBV6-1	TRBJ2-7	TRBD2	NA	TGTGCCAGCAGGCCCGGGGCGGGAGTAGGGGAGCAGTACTTC	CASRPGAGVGEQYF
TRBV29-1	TRBJ2-2	NA	NA	TGCAGCGTTGAGGGTCGGTCGGGGGAGCTGTTTTTT	CSVEGRSGELFF
TRBV30	TRBJ1-5	TRBD1	NA	TGTGCCTGGAGTGTACGCAGGGGGAGCAATCAGCCCCAGCATTTT	CAWSVRRGSNQPQHF
TRBV18	TRBJ1-2	NA	NA	TGTGCCAGCTCACCGACGACAGGCAGCGGGGGCTATGGCTACACCTTC	CASSPTTGSGGYGYTF
TRBV30	TRBJ2-7	TRBD2	NA	TGTGCCTGGAGGAAGCGGGGTGCCTACGAGCAGTACTTC	CAWRKRGAYEQYF
TRBV7-9	TRBJ2-7	TRBD1	once	TGTGCCAGCAGCGACAGGGGACCGGCCGAGCAGTACTTC	CASSDRGPAEQYF
TRBV6-5	TRBJ2-1	NA	NA	TGTGCCAGCAGTTACTCAACTAGAGGGAATGAGCAGTTCTTC	CASSYSTRGNEQFF
TRBV18	TRBJ2-7	TRBD2	NA	TGTGCCAGCTCACCAGAGGTACTAGCGGGAGTGGGATCCCAGTACGAGCAGTACTTC	CASSPEVLAGVGSQYEQYF
TRBV29-1	TRBJ2-3	TRBD1	NA	TGCAGCGTTGGCGTTGACAGGGGCACAGATACGCAGTATTTT	CSVGVDRGTDTQYF
TRBV18	TRBJ2-7	TRBD1	NA	TGTGCCAGCTCACTACGGGGACAGGGGGCCTACGAGCAGTACTTC	CASSLRGQGAYEQYF
TRBV10-2	TRBJ2-7	TRBD2	NA	TGCGCCAGCAGTGATTTCCTAGCGGGAGGGCGGTACGAGCAGTACTTC	CASSDFLAGGRYEQYF
TRBV7-2	TRBJ1-2	NA	NA	TGTGCCAGCAGCCGTTTAAGGAGTGGCTACACCTTC	CASSRLRSGYTF